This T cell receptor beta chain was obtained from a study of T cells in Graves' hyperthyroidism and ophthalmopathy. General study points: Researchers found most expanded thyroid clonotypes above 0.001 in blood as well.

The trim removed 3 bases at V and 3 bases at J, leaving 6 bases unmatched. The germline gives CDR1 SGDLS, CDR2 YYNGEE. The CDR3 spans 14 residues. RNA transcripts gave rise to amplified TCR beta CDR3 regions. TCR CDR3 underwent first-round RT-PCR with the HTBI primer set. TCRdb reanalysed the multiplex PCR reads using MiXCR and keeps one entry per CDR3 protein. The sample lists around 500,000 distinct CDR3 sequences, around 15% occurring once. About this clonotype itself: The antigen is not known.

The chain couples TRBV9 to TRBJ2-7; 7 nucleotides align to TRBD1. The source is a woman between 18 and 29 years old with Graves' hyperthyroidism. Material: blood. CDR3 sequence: CASSAAGTDYEQYF. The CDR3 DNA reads TGTGCCAGCAGCGCCGCCGGGACAGACTACGAGCAGTACTTC.